The rows below give T cell receptor beta chains drawn from one sample of a study of blood T cell repertoires in COVID-19. Only in-frame clones appear in the TCRdb table, and some are missing; sequencing was by immunoSEQ multiplex PCR. The sample includes 65,000 to 75,000 clones, roughly 80% of them seen just once. Material: peripheral blood. The receptors were gathered from a man older than 75 with acute or convalescent COVID-19. Each CDR3 is given with its conserved first and last residue. D genes are given only for firm matches. A row's size may be missing; if present it is once, few, many or a size class.

TRBJ1-6 few TRBV3-1/TRBV3-2 NA TGTGCCAGCAGCCAGGTGTTAGCGGGTGGTTCACCCCTCCACTTT CASSQVLAGGSPLHF
TRBJ1-1 few TRBV7-2 NA TGTGCCAGCAGCCGGTACAGGGACACTGAAGCTTTCTTT CASSRYRDTEAFF
TRBJ2-3 NA TRBV12-3/TRBV12-4 NA TGTGCCAGCAGCAACGGAGGGGATACGCAGTATTTT CASSNGGDTQYF
TRBJ1-4 NA TRBV24-1 NA TGTGCCACCAGTGATTCCTCGGGACATAGGAGGGAAAAACTGTTTTTT CATSDSSGHRREKLFF
TRBJ1-2 NA TRBV12-3/TRBV12-4 TRBD1 TGTGCCACCGACAGGGTCAATGGCTACACCTTC CATDRVNGYTF
TRBJ1-4 NA TRBV15 TRBD1 TGTGCCACCAGCCGTGGGGACAGCGCATATGGTGAAAAACTGTTTTTT CATSRGDSAYGEKLFF
TRBJ1-2 NA TRBV7-2 TRBD1 TGTGCCAGCAGCTTAGGGGGTAGACAGGGGGCCTATGGCTACACCTTC CASSLGGRQGAYGYTF
TRBJ2-1 NA TRBV10-1 TRBD1 TGCGCCAGCAGCACCGGGACAGGCTCCTACAATGAGCAGTTCTTC CASSTGTGSYNEQFF
TRBJ1-5 NA TRBV7-9 NA TGTGCCAGCAGCTTAGATAGAAGCAATCAGCCCCAGCATTTT CASSLDRSNQPQHF
TRBJ2-1 NA TRBV2 NA TGTGCCAGCAGGATAGACTTCTCCTACAATGAGCAGTTCTTC CASRIDFSYNEQFF
TRBJ1-2 NA TRBV3-1/TRBV3-2 NA TGTGCCAGCAGCCAACTCGACAGCTATGGCTACACCTTC CASSQLDSYGYTF
TRBJ2-2 NA TRBV7-3 TRBD1 TGTGCCAGCGGGACAGGTTCGAACACCGGGGAGCTGTTTTTT CASGTGSNTGELFF
TRBJ1-2 NA TRBV24-1 TRBD1 TGTGCCACCGAGTCGGGACAGGGTGTCTATGGCTACACCTTC CATESGQGVYGYTF
TRBJ1-1 NA TRBV6-2/TRBV6-3 NA TGTGCCAGCAGTCTCCCAGGTATCGGTCAACGAACTGAAGCTTTCTTT CASSLPGIGQRTEAFF
TRBJ2-3 NA TRBV7-2 TRBD2 TGTGCCAGCAGCGAAAAACTAGCGGGGGGGAGCGATACGCAGTATTTT CASSEKLAGGSDTQYF
TRBJ2-5 NA TRBV28 TRBD1 TGTGCCAGCAGTTTAACAAGGACAGGGGGAGAGACCCAGTACTTC CASSLTRTGGETQYF
TRBJ1-2 medium-sized TRBV28 NA TGTGCCAGCAGTTTAATCTCGGGGGGTTATGGCTACACCTTC CASSLISGGYGYTF
TRBJ1-5 NA TRBV19 NA TGTGCCAGTAGGACAGACGGGCAGGGATTCAAGCCCCAGCATTTT CASRTDGQGFKPQHF
TRBJ1-1 NA TRBV3-1/TRBV3-2 NA TGTGCCAGCGGCCAATTAGAGAACACTGAAGCTTTCTTT CASGQLENTEAFF
TRBJ2-2 once TRBV2 TRBD2 TGTGCCAGCAGATATAGCGGGGCGAACACCGGGGAGCTGTTTTTT CASRYSGANTGELFF
TRBJ2-7 NA TRBV28 TRBD1 TGTGCCAGCAGTCCGGGACAGACCTACGAGCAGTACTTC CASSPGQTYEQYF
TRBJ1-1 few TRBV7-8 TRBD1 TGTGCCAGCAGCCCTGGACAGGGGTTGAACACTGAAGCTTTCTTT CASSPGQGLNTEAFF
TRBJ2-7 NA TRBV29-1 NA TGCAGCGTTGAAGACCGCAGGGGAGGGGACGAGCAGTACTTC CSVEDRRGGDEQYF
TRBJ1-6 NA TRBV19 NA TGTGCCAGTAGTCTAGGACAGAAAAGGGGTTCACCCCTCCACTTT CASSLGQKRGSPLHF
TRBJ1-2 few TRBV19 NA TGTGCCAGTAGTATTCTTGCAGGAGGGTATGGCTACACCTTC CASSILAGGYGYTF
TRBJ2-3 NA TRBV7-2 TRBD1 TGTGCCAGCAGCCAGACAGGGGGATCAAGCACAGATACGCAGTATTTT CASSQTGGSSTDTQYF
TRBJ2-5 NA TRBV7-3 TRBD2 TGTGCCAGCAGCTTAGCGGGGGGCCCGAGGGAGACCCAGTACTTC CASSLAGGPRETQYF
TRBJ2-7 NA TRBV4-1 TRBD1 TGCGCCAGCAGCCAAACAACAGGGGACGCCTACGAGCAGTACTTC CASSQTTGDAYEQYF
TRBJ2-2 NA TRBV9 TRBD1 TGTGCCAGCAGCGTTGGACAGGGGCACACCGGGGAGCTGTTTTTT CASSVGQGHTGELFF
TRBJ2-1 NA TRBV6-5 NA TGTGCCACCCTAAGAGGGATGAATGAGCAGTTCTTC CATLRGMNEQFF
TRBJ1-1 NA TRBV10-2 TRBD1 TGCGCCAGCAGTGAGTCGACAGGGGGCGCGTACACTGAAGCTTTCTTT CASSESTGGAYTEAFF
TRBJ1-2 NA TRBV7-9 NA TGTGCCAGCAGCTTAGAGGGGTCGACAGTGGGGTTTGGCTACACCTTC CASSLEGSTVGFGYTF
TRBJ1-5 NA TRBV10-3 NA TGTGCCACCACCGGACTACCAGGCAATCAGCCCCAGCATTTT CATTGLPGNQPQHF
TRBJ2-3 NA TRBV7-2 TRBD2 TGTGCCAGCAGCTTAGCTTCTAGCGGAAACACAGATACGCAGTATTTT CASSLASSGNTDTQYF
TRBJ2-3 NA TRBV5-4 NA TGTGCCAGCAGCTTGGGACACACAGATACGCAGTATTTT CASSLGHTDTQYF
TRBJ2-1 NA TRBV6-5 TRBD2 TGTGCCAGCAGTTTTAACCCTAGCGGGGGGCTGCATGAGCAGTTCTTC CASSFNPSGGLHEQFF
TRBJ1-1 NA TRBV6-5 NA TGTGCCAGCAGTTACTCGAGGGCGAACACTGAAGCTTTCTTT CASSYSRANTEAFF
TRBJ2-3 NA TRBV27 NA TGTGCCAGCAGTAGGGGTAGGAATACGCAGTATTTT CASSRGRNTQYF
TRBJ2-1 NA TRBV7-9 TRBD2 TGTGCCAGCAGCTTAACTAGCGGGAGATCTGAGCAGTTCTTC CASSLTSGRSEQFF
TRBJ1-5 once TRBV18 TRBD1 TGTGCCAGCTCAACTTTGACAGGGAATAGCAATCAGCCCCAGCATTTT CASSTLTGNSNQPQHF
TRBJ1-5 NA TRBV27 TRBD1 TGTGCCAGCAGTACTTACACAGGGGTCGGCAATCAGCCCCAGCATTTT CASSTYTGVGNQPQHF
TRBJ2-2 once TRBV19 NA TGTGCCAGTAGTATAATGCCAGAAAACACCGGGGAGCTGTTTTTT CASSIMPENTGELFF
TRBJ2-1 NA TRBV5-6 TRBD2 TGTGCCAGCAGCTGGCGGACTAGCGTGCAGGGTGAGCAGTTCTTC CASSWRTSVQGEQFF
TRBJ2-7 NA TRBV4-2 TRBD2 TGTGCCAGCAGCCGGAGCGGGACTAGCGGATACGAGCAGTACTTC CASSRSGTSGYEQYF
TRBJ1-2 once TRBV28 TRBD1 TGTGCCAGCACCCTGGGGGGACAGAGCTACTATGGCTACACCTTC CASTLGGQSYYGYTF
TRBJ2-5 NA TRBV29-1 NA TGCAGCGTTGGGCAGGGGCAAGAGACCCAGTACTTC CSVGQGQETQYF
TRBJ1-1 NA TRBV10-3 TRBD1 TGTGCCATCAGTGGAGACAGGGCGAGGGGAGCTTTCTTT CAISGDRARGAFF
TRBJ2-7 NA TRBV4-1 NA TGCGCCAGCAGCCACCACTCGGCGGGCTCCTACGAGCAGTACTTC CASSHHSAGSYEQYF
TRBJ2-7 NA TRBV28 TRBD2 TGTGCCAGCATCCCAACGGGACTAGCGGACTACGAGCAGTACTTC CASIPTGLADYEQYF
TRBJ1-4 few TRBV18 NA TGTGCCAGCTCACCCCAGGGCAGGGAAAATGAAAAACTGTTTTTT CASSPQGRENEKLFF
TRBJ2-7 once TRBV5-1 NA TGCGCCAGCAGCTTGGTGGCAGGGGGGCGCTACGAGCAGTACTTC CASSLVAGGRYEQYF
TRBJ2-7 NA TRBV29-1 NA TGCAGCGCCCGCATGACAGCGACTGCCTACGAGCAGTACTTC CSARMTATAYEQYF
TRBJ2-7 once TRBV5-4 NA TGTGCCAGCAGCCCCTCCCCCTACGAGCAGTACTTC CASSPSPYEQYF
TRBJ2-7 NA TRBV7-2 TRBD2 TGTGCCAGCAGCTTAGCGGCCAGCGGGAGAAGTCGCGAGCAGTACTTC CASSLAASGRSREQYF
TRBJ2-3 NA TRBV5-5 TRBD2 TGTGCCAGCAGCTCGGGACTAGCGGGAGGAAGAGCAGATACGCAGTATTTT CASSSGLAGGRADTQYF